This T cell receptor (beta chain) was retrieved from a study of human T cells and chemical hapten exposure. CDR3 length: 14 residues. Looked up from germline, CDR1 is DFQATT and CDR2 is SNEGSKA (reference sequence). Trimming pared 0 bases from V and 4 bases from J, leaving 10 bases between. This clonotype was seen only a few times. TCRdb redid the calling of the RACE reads with MiXCR, one entry per CDR3 protein. The sample consists of around 120,000 distinct CDR3 sequences, roughly 12% of them appearing once. As to time point: pre-sensitization, week 0. Treatment specified: therapeutic diphenylcyclopropenone sensitization with weekly scalp DPC.

The sequencing used whole blood, collected in connection with sensitization to the hapten diphenylcyclopropenone (DPC). This sequence joins TRBV20-1 and TRBJ2-1; D not certain. This clonotype was obtained from a woman between 18 and 29 years old with alopecia areata. Some clones in this sample may be carry-over from other donors' samples. In DNA form, the CDR3 reads TGCAGTGCTAGAGATAGCCAAAAATACAATGAGCAGTTCTTC. It is translated as CSARDSQKYNEQFF.